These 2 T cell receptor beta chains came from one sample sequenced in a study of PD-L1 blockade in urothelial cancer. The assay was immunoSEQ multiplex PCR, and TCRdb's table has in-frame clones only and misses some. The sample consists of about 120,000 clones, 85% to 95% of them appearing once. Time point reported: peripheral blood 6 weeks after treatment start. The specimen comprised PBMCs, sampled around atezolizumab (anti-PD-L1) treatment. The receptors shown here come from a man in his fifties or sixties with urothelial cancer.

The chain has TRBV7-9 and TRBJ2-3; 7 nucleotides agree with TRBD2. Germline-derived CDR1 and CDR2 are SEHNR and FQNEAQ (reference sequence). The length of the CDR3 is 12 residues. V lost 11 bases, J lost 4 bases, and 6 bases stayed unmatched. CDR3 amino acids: CASRGSPDTQYF. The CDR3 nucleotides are TGTGCCTCGCGCGGGAGCCCAGATACGCAGTATTTT.

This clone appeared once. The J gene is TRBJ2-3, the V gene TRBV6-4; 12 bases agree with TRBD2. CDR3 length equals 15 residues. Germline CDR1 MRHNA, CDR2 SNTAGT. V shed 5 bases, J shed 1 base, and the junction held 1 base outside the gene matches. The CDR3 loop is CASSRTSGGTDTQYF. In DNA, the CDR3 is TGTGCCAGCAGTAGGACTAGCGGGGGCACAGATACGCAGTATTTT.